The 26 T cell receptor beta chains below come from one sample, sequenced in a study of shared clonotypes between healthy human individuals. Repertoires were generated with immunoSEQ multiplex PCR, while TCRdb's copy carries only in-frame clones and drops some. The sample records fewer than 650,000 clones, around 76% being singletons. Material: PBMCs. The receptors were sampled from a woman between 35 and 50 years old in good health. Some clones in this sample may be carry-over from other donors' samples.

V is TRBV25-1 and J is TRBJ2-7, with D perhaps matching TRBD1 (6 bases). V was pared by 4 bases and J by 3 bases, with 19 bases between. Germline CDR1 and CDR2: MGHDK and SYGVNS. The CDR3 is 16 amino acids. The DNA for the CDR3 is TGTGCCAGCAGTGGGGGGCGGACACCTCAAGTCTACGAGCAGTACTTC. As protein: CASSGGRTPQVYEQYF.

The rearrangement uses TRBV30 and TRBJ2-5; 9 bases are a match to TRBD2. The CDR3 consists of 14 residues. CDR1 GTSNPN and CDR2 SVGIG come from the germline V gene (reference sequence). Trimming cost V 6 bases and J 4 bases; bases outside gene matches: 9. The CDR3 loop reads CACLPGTSRETQYF. CDR3 sequence (DNA): TGTGCCTGTCTCCCCGGGACTAGCAGAGAGACCCAGTACTTC.

This clone has just a few counts. The chain is built from TRBV6-4 and TRBJ2-3, with D possibly matching TRBD2 (6 bases). Per germline, CDR1 MRHNA and CDR2 SNTAGT. The CDR3 covers 14 residues. Trimming stripped 6 bases from V and 11 bases from J, with 21 bases between. For the CDR3, the DNA is TGTGCCAGCAGCCCTAGCGTCGACGACTGGTTGCAGTATTTT. Its translation: CASSPSVDDWLQYF.

The chain is built from TRBV7-6 and TRBJ2-7, with TRBD2 matching 12 bases. The J segment lost 2 bases and the V segment lost 1 base, leaving 3 bases of the junction unmatched. Per the germline V gene, CDR1 is SGHVS and CDR2 is FNYEAQ. This CDR3 comprises 16 residues. As DNA, the CDR3 is TGTGCCAGCAGCTTAGGACTAGCGGGGGCGGCCTACGAGCAGTACTTC. It translates to CASSLGLAGAAYEQYF.

This chain connects TRBV5-6 to TRBJ2-5; D might be TRBD1 (6 bases). CDR3 length equals 13 residues. V was pared by 1 base and J by 4 bases, with 8 bases between. Germline CDR1 reads SGHDT; CDR2 reads YYEEEE. The CDR3 loop reads CASSLNRAETQYF. The DNA of the CDR3 is TGTGCCAGCAGCTTGAACAGGGCAGAGACCCAGTACTTC.

About this clone itself: A much larger clone is a single base away; this may be a read error. This CDR3 is also generated by other DNA sequences in the sample. The CDR3 spells CASSGQHEKLFF. CDR3 coding DNA: TGTGCCAGCAGCGGGCAGCATGAAAAACTGTTTTTT. This chain uses TRBV2 with TRBJ1-4; D call uncertain. The CDR3 totals 12 residues. V was cut by 6 bases and J by 6 bases, with 8 bases left in between. Per the germline V gene, CDR1 is SNHLY and CDR2 is FYNNEI.

J is TRBJ2-3 and V is TRBV28, with 13 bases identical to TRBD2. CDR1 and CDR2 (germline): MDHEN, SYDVKM. V trimming: 7 bases; J trimming: 4 bases; junction bases outside the gene matches: 5. This CDR3 has 15 residues. The CDR3 region is CASTWTSGSSDTQYF. The CDR3, as DNA: TGTGCCAGCACCTGGACTAGCGGGAGTTCAGATACGCAGTATTTT.

The chain is built from TRBV28 and TRBJ1-2; the D gene is possibly TRBD1 (5 bases). The germline V gene encodes CDR1 MDHEN and CDR2 SYDVKM. CDR3 length equals 11 residues. V dropped 4 bases and J dropped 7 bases, with 7 bases sitting between them. The CDR3 nucleotides are TGTGCCAGCAGTTCGGGGGGTGGCTACACCTTC. Encoded protein: CASSSGGGYTF.

This clone appeared a single time. A read error may explain this, as a much larger clone is one base away. Distinct nucleotide sequences in the sample also encode this CDR3. The V gene is TRBV2, the J gene TRBJ2-7; 11 nucleotides align to TRBD2. Germline CDR1 SNHLY, CDR2 FYNNEI. This CDR3 comprises 14 residues. The CDR3 bases are TGTGCCAGTAGTGAGGGACTAGCGGTTCACGAGCAGTACTTC. Its protein is CASSEGLAVHEQYF.

This clone was found once. The rearrangement links TRBV5-1 to TRBJ2-7, with D perhaps given as TRBD1 or TRBD2 (5 bases each). Germline V lookup: CDR1 SGHRS, CDR2 YFSETQ. The CDR3 length is 14 residues. V lost 2 bases to trimming and J lost 5 bases, with 14 bases between them. The CDR3 spells CASSLSQGVNEQYF. In nucleotides, the CDR3 is TGCGCCAGCAGCTTAAGCCAGGGAGTGAACGAGCAGTACTTC.

The chain uses TRBV5-8 and TRBJ2-3; perhaps TRBD1 as D (5 bases). The CDR3 length is 15 residues. The germline V gene encodes CDR1 SGHTS and CDR2 YDEGEE. Trimming pared 1 base from V and 0 bases from J, leaving 9 bases between. CDR3 amino acids: CASSLQGWSTDTQYF. CDR3 DNA sequence: TGTGCCAGCAGCTTGCAGGGATGGAGCACAGATACGCAGTATTTT.

The chain employs TRBV30 and TRBJ2-2; D is unresolved. Trimming took 4 bases from V and 0 from J, leaving 9 bases between them. The CDR3 has 14 amino acids. CDR1 and CDR2 from the germline V gene are GTSNPN and SVGIG (reference sequence). CDR3 in amino acids: CAWNRASNTGELFF. CDR3 in DNA: TGTGCCTGGAACCGGGCCTCGAACACCGGGGAGCTGTTTTTT. The full variable domain, with the rest looked up from reference TRBV30 and TRBJ2-2, is SQTIHQWPATLVQPVGSPLSLECTVEGTSNPNLYWYRQAAGRGLQLLFYSVGIGQISSEVPQNLSASRPQDRQFILSSKKLLLSDSGFYLCAWNRASNTGELFFGEGSRLTVL.

The chain carries TRBV7-2 and TRBJ2-4, with D perhaps TRBD2 (6 bases). V was pared by 3 bases and J by 3 bases, with 12 bases between. Germline V CDR1 and CDR2: SGHTA, FQGNSA. This CDR3 is built from 15 residues. CDR3 nucleotides: TGTGCCAGCAGCTTTGCTATGGGAGGCAAAAACATTCAGTACTTC. Protein sequence: CASSFAMGGKNIQYF.

The rearrangement links TRBV28 to TRBJ1-1; D unresolved. Germline lookup yields CDR1 MDHEN and CDR2 SYDVKM. The CDR3 runs 15 residues. V lost 4 bases to trimming and J lost 1 base, with 13 bases between them. CDR3 bases: TGTGCCAGCAGTTCCCCGGCAGACCCGAACACTGAAGCTTTCTTT. This codes for CASSSPADPNTEAFF.

The chain is built from TRBV2 and TRBJ2-5; possibly TRBD2 for D (5 bases). Trimming left V 4 bases short and J 10 bases short, with 13 bases between. CDR3 length: 12 amino acids. Germline V gene lookup returns CDR1 SNHLY and CDR2 FYNNEI. The CDR3 reads CASSGARRGQYF. The CDR3, as DNA: TGTGCCAGCAGTGGGGCCCGTCGGGGCCAGTACTTC. Together with reference TRBV2 and TRBJ2-5, the CDR3 gives the full variable domain: EPEVTQTPSHQVTQMGQEVILRCVPISNHLYFYWYRQILGQKVEFLVSFYNNEISEKSEIFDDQFSVERPDGSNFTLKIRSTKLEDSAMYFCASSGARRGQYFGPGTRLLVL.

The V call is TRBV2, the J call TRBJ1-5; tentatively, D is TRBD1 (5 bases). Germline loops: CDR1 SNHLY, CDR2 FYNNEI. V was shortened by 4 bases and J by 3 bases, with 13 bases between the two germline ends. The CDR3 is 15 amino acids. CDR3 loop: CASSADRQNNQPQHF. Here the CDR3 DNA reads TGTGCCAGCAGTGCAGACAGACAGAACAATCAGCCCCAGCATTTT.

This clone was recorded once. V gene TRBV7-3 combines with J gene TRBJ2-6; D remains ambiguous. The CDR3 extends over 15 amino acids. Germline values: CDR1 SGHTA, CDR2 FQGTGA. The V end lost 4 bases, the J end lost 0 bases, and 7 bases lay between the germline ends. CDR3 in DNA: TGTGCCAGCAGCTCCCAACTCTCTGGGGCCAACGTCCTGACTTTC. Its translation: CASSSQLSGANVLTF.

This sequence joins TRBV5-1 and TRBJ2-3, with D maybe TRBD1 (5 bases). This CDR3 is built from 14 residues. Per the germline V gene, CDR1 is SGHRS and CDR2 is YFSETQ. V lost 4 bases and J lost 3, with 12 bases in between. CDR3 coding DNA: TGCGCCAGCAGCCGCGACTCAGGGACAGATACGCAGTATTTT. This translates into CASSRDSGTDTQYF. Together with reference TRBV5-1 and TRBJ2-3, the CDR3 gives the full variable domain: KAGVTQTPRYLIKTRGQQVTLSCSPISGHRSVSWYQQTPGQGLQFLFEYFSETQRNKGNFPGRFSGRQFSNSRSEMNVSTLELGDSALYLCASSRDSGTDTQYFGPGTRLTVL.

This rearrangement joins TRBV11-2 to TRBJ2-7, with 8 positions matching TRBD2. Per germline, CDR1 SGHAT and CDR2 FQNNGV. This CDR3 has 15 residues. Losses at the gene ends were 6 bases for V and 4 bases for J; bases not matched to a gene: 11. The CDR3 DNA sequence: TGTGCCAGCAGGCGGGGGGCTTCGTCGAGGTACGAGCAGTACTTC. Protein product: CASRRGASSRYEQYF.

V usage is TRBV10-3 and J usage is TRBJ2-1; TRBD2 aligns across 7 bases. CDR1 and CDR2 from the germline V gene are ENHRY and SYGVKD. J gave up 3 bases and V 3 bases, and 14 bases lay outside the gene matches. This CDR3 comprises 18 residues. CDR3 protein: CAISEFKAGPNNYNEQFF. CDR3 in DNA: TGTGCCATCAGTGAATTTAAAGCGGGACCAAACAACTACAATGAGCAGTTCTTC.

The chain combines TRBV7-9 with TRBJ2-1; D is perhaps TRBD1 (6 bases). The CDR3 has 16 residues. The V gene lost 6 bases and the J gene lost 3 bases, with 18 bases spanning the gap. Germline CDR1 reads SEHNR; CDR2 reads FQNEAQ (reference sequence). The CDR3 sequence is CASSWMGRGLYNEQFF. The CDR3, as DNA: TGTGCCAGCAGTTGGATGGGCAGGGGTCTCTACAATGAGCAGTTCTTC. The full variable domain, in which reference TRBV7-9 and TRBJ2-1 provide the parts outside the CDR3, is DTGVSQNPRHKITKRGQNVTFRCDPISEHNRLYWYRQTLGQGPEFLTYFQNEAQLEKSRLLSDRFSAERPKGSFSTLEIQRTEQGDSAMYLCASSWMGRGLYNEQFFGPGTRLTVL.

J is TRBJ1-5 and V is TRBV28; 7 positions agree with TRBD1. Germline V lookup: CDR1 MDHEN, CDR2 SYDVKM. The CDR3 has 15 residues. Losses at the gene ends were 5 bases for V and 2 bases for J; bases not matched to a gene: 6. The CDR3 region has the DNA TGTGCCAGCAGTCCGAACCAGGGGGGCAATCAGCCCCAGCATTTT. Protein sequence: CASSPNQGGNQPQHF. Filled out from reference TRBV28 and TRBJ1-5, the complete variable domain reads DVKVTQSSRYLVKRTGEKVFLECVQDMDHENMFWYRQDPGLGLRLIYFSYDVKMKEKGDIPEGYSVSREKKERFSLILESASTNQTSMYLCASSPNQGGNQPQHFGDGTRLSIL.

V gene TRBV9 combines with J gene TRBJ2-1; TRBD2 matches at 8 bases. The V gene's germline CDR1 is SGDLS and CDR2 YYNGEE. The trim removed 0 bases at V and 8 bases at J, leaving 1 base unmatched. CDR3 length: 13 residues. The CDR3 loop is CASSVGTSYEQFF. The CDR3 bases are TGTGCCAGCAGCGTAGGGACTAGCTATGAGCAGTTCTTC.

This clone was picked up a small number of times. This chain uses TRBV5-1 with TRBJ2-7; no clear D gene. Germline CDR1 is SGHRS and CDR2 is YFSETQ. The CDR3 length is 14 residues. The V gene lost 6 bases and the J gene lost 0 bases, with 13 bases spanning the gap. CDR3 nucleotides: TGCGCCAGCACCCTCCAGGTGGGCTCCTACGAGCAGTACTTC. Protein sequence: CASTLQVGSYEQYF.

The rearrangement uses TRBV28 and TRBJ2-7; the D call may be TRBD1 or TRBD2 (5 bases each). CDR1 is MDHEN, CDR2 SYDVKM, per germline. V was clipped by 5 bases and J by 1 base, with 15 bases between them. This CDR3 has 15 amino acids. CDR3 DNA sequence: TGTGCCAGCAGTCCCGTTTGGGGGACGTCCTACGAGCAGTACTTC. Translation gives CASSPVWGTSYEQYF.

As for this clone: Just one base apart from a much larger clone, this may be a read error. This sample also contains other DNA sequences that code for the same CDR3. V is TRBV27 and J is TRBJ2-7; 13 nucleotides match TRBD2. The CDR3 has 15 amino acids. The germline V gene encodes CDR1 MNHEY and CDR2 SMNVEV (reference sequence). Trimming cost V 5 bases and J 1 base; bases outside gene matches: 2. The CDR3 region has the DNA TGTGCCAGCAGTCCACTAGCGGGAGGGTCCTACGAGCAGTACTTC. It yields the protein CASSPLAGGSYEQYF.